This entry lists 22 T cell receptor beta chains sequenced from one sample in a study of Ad26.COV2.S vaccination and SARS-CoV-2 variants. Specified treatment: roughly 20 received Ad26.COV2.S at low or high dose, single or two shots; several received placebo; per-sample allocation not given. The samples date from day 63 after the first vaccine or placebo injection. Sequencing used immunoSEQ multiplex PCR; TCRdb keeps in-frame clones, though not all of them. The repertoire holds fewer than 500,000 clones, with less than 95% as singletons. The sample consisted of peripheral blood, taken in a trial of Ad26.COV2.S vaccine versus placebo. The receptor source for this set is a person aged 18-60 years who received the Ad26.COV2.S COVID-19 vaccine or a placebo.

The chain links TRBV4-2 to TRBJ2-7; tentative D call: TRBD2 (6 bases). There are 14 residues in the CDR3. The V and J ends lost 8 bases and 9 bases respectively, with 23 bases between them. CDR1 is LGHNA, CDR2 YNFKEQ, per germline. The CDR3 region has the DNA TGTGCCAGCGCCCCCGATTTCGGGGACGGGGGGCAGTACTTC. This sequence encodes CASAPDFGDGGQYF.

Remarks on this clone: Other DNA sequences of this sample code for an identical CDR3. V and J are TRBV5-1 and TRBJ2-3, with unresolved D. Germline-derived CDR1 and CDR2 are SGHRS and YFSETQ. The CDR3 length is 12 residues. V was trimmed by 0 bases and J by 4 bases, leaving 3 bases between them. CDR3 in amino acids: CASSLGADTQYF. The CDR3 nucleotides read TGCGCCAGCAGCTTGGGAGCAGATACGCAGTATTTT.

The rearrangement links TRBV30 to TRBJ2-2; D not certain. V lost 2 bases, J lost 2 bases, and 15 bases lay in between. This CDR3 is 16 amino acids long. Germline V gene sequence: CDR1 GTSNPN, CDR2 SVGIG (reference sequence). The CDR3 here is CAWSRSRLSNTGELFF. CDR3 in DNA: TGTGCCTGGAGTCGATCAAGACTTTCTAACACCGGGGAGCTGTTTTTT.

The chain is built from TRBV11-2 and TRBJ2-7; D is unclear. Germline loops: CDR1 SGHAT, CDR2 FQNNGV. Trimming removed 5 bases at V and 4 bases at J, with 15 bases between. CDR3 size: 14 residues. The CDR3 DNA follows: TGTGCCAGCAGCCTCCGACCTAGGGAATACGAGCAGTACTTC. Its protein product is CASSLRPREYEQYF.

This clone was seen only once. The genes are TRBV11-2 and TRBJ2-1; 9 bases are a match to TRBD2. The V segment lost 2 bases and the J segment 5 bases; nucleotides outside the gene matches: 4. This CDR3 contains 15 residues. Germline CDR1 is SGHAT and CDR2 is FQNNGV. As DNA, the CDR3 is TGTGCCAGCAGCTTAAGACTAGCGGAAAACAATGAGCAGTTCTTC. This sequence encodes CASSLRLAENNEQFF.

This clone was seen once. The chain's CDR3 is CASSLGRTVSNTGELFF. The CDR3 bases are TGTGCCAGCAGCTTAGGACGGACGGTCAGTAACACCGGGGAGCTGTTTTTT. The gene calls are TRBV11-3 and TRBJ2-2; D is ambiguous. The CDR3 contains 17 residues. Germline CDR1 and CDR2: SGHNT and YENEEA. V dropped 1 base and J dropped 2 bases, with 14 bases sitting between them.

This clone was detected only once. The chain recombines TRBV27 with TRBJ2-1, with 8 bases matching TRBD2. The CDR3 length is 12 residues. In germline, CDR1 is MNHEY, CDR2 SMNVEV (reference sequence). Unmatched junction bases numbered 8, after V lost 3 bases and J lost 16 bases. The CDR3 region has the DNA TGTGCCAGCAGTTTCATTAGCGGGACCATTTTCTTC. Amino acid sequence: CASSFISGTIFF.

This chain's CDR3 is CASSLMGKGYTF. For the CDR3, the DNA is TGTGCCAGCAGTCTTATGGGTAAGGGCTACACCTTC. The J gene is TRBJ1-2, the V gene TRBV12-3 or TRBV12-4; D remains ambiguous. The CDR3 consists of 12 residues. The V gene lost 5 bases and the J gene lost 8 bases, with 12 bases spanning the gap.

The chain has TRBV11-3 and TRBJ1-5; TRBD1 matches at 11 bases. After removal of 0 bases from V and 4 bases from J, the junction contained 5 bases not matched to a gene. The CDR3 loop spans 17 amino acids. Germline V gene lookup returns CDR1 SGHNT and CDR2 YENEEA. This chain's CDR3 is CASSLDGQGAGNQPQHF. As DNA, the CDR3 is TGTGCCAGCAGCTTAGATGGACAGGGGGCTGGGAATCAGCCCCAGCATTTT.

The V and J genes are TRBV2 and TRBJ2-7; D is unresolved. Germline V gene data show CDR1 as SNHLY and CDR2 as FYNNEI. CDR3 length equals 10 residues. Trimming removed 7 bases from V and 5 bases from J, with 6 bases in between. The CDR3 nucleotides read TGTGCCAGCAAAGGGAACGAGCAGTACTTC. Translation gives CASKGNEQYF.

The CDR3 spells CASSLTNSGANVLTF. In nucleotides, the CDR3 is TGTGCCAGCAGCCTAACAAACTCTGGGGCCAACGTCCTGACTTTC. The V and J genes are TRBV27 and TRBJ2-6, with no clear D. The V gene lost 6 bases and the J gene lost 0 bases, with 9 bases spanning the gap. The CDR3 is 15 amino acids. The germline V gene has CDR1 MNHEY and CDR2 SMNVEV (reference sequence).

The rearrangement links TRBV28 to TRBJ2-5; D unresolved. Germline-derived CDR1 and CDR2 are MDHEN and SYDVKM. The CDR3 length is 12 residues. Trimming took 8 bases from V and 7 from J, leaving 14 bases between them. The CDR3 reads CASQAPRVTQYF. In DNA, the CDR3 is TGTGCCAGCCAGGCCCCACGGGTGACCCAGTACTTC.

The genes are TRBV24-1 and TRBJ1-1; the D is unclear. Per germline, CDR1 KGHDR and CDR2 SFDVKD. V was shortened by 2 bases and J by 4 bases, with 13 bases between the two germline ends. The CDR3 is made up of 15 amino acids. CDR3 in amino acids: CATSDSGYPLTEAFF. Written as DNA, the CDR3 is TGTGCCACCAGTGATTCCGGCTATCCCCTCACTGAAGCTTTCTTT.

The rearrangement uses TRBV19 and TRBJ2-1; no clear D gene. Germline lookup yields CDR1 LNHDA and CDR2 SQIVND (reference sequence). There are 13 residues in the CDR3. Trimming shortened V by 0 bases and J by 9 bases, and 9 bases separated the two germline ends. CDR3 sequence reads: CASSIESFGEQFF. CDR3 bases: TGTGCCAGTAGTATAGAAAGCTTCGGTGAGCAGTTCTTC.

The chain employs TRBV9 and TRBJ2-1; 13 bases align to TRBD2. After removal of 3 bases from V and 3 bases from J, the junction contained 15 bases not matched to a gene. Germline V gene lookup returns CDR1 SGDLS and CDR2 YYNGEE. The CDR3 has 20 residues. The CDR3 region has the DNA TGTGCCAGCAGCGGAGGACTAGCGGGAGACCAAACCTTCTACTACAATGAGCAGTTCTTC. Amino acid sequence: CASSGGLAGDQTFYYNEQFF.

The chain joins TRBV7-2 to TRBJ2-1; TRBD2 matches at 9 bases. Trimming removed 2 bases from V and 7 bases from J; junction bases left unmatched: 6. Per the germline V gene, CDR1 is SGHTA and CDR2 is FQGNSA. CDR3 size: 15 residues. The CDR3 sequence is CASSLLAGGRNEQFF. The CDR3 coding sequence is TGTGCCAGCAGCTTATTGGCGGGAGGGCGGAATGAGCAGTTCTTC.

The chain uses TRBV4-2 and TRBJ1-3; maybe TRBD1 (5 bases). Germline CDR1 LGHNA, CDR2 YNFKEQ. The CDR3 is 16 residues long. Trimming took off 4 bases at V and 0 bases at J, with 13 bases between the two ends. The CDR3 region has the DNA TGTGCCAGCAGCCCCGGGACGCGGAGCTCTGGAAACACCATATATTTT. It specifies CASSPGTRSSGNTIYF.

V and J are TRBV7-2 and TRBJ2-1, with D perhaps TRBD1 (5 bases). Per germline, CDR1 SGHTA and CDR2 FQGNSA. V was cut by 6 bases and J by 4 bases, with 10 bases left in between. The length of the CDR3 is 13 residues. The CDR3 DNA follows: TGTGCCAGCAGGGCGGACACTTACAATGAGCAGTTCTTC. Residues: CASRADTYNEQFF.

This chain connects TRBV19 to TRBJ2-3; D could derive from TRBD1 or TRBD2 (5 bases each). V was cut by 5 bases and J by 5 bases, with 11 bases left in between. Germline-derived CDR1 and CDR2 are LNHDA and SQIVND (reference sequence). CDR3 length equals 13 residues. The CDR3 sequence: CASSLGTGDTQYF. The CDR3 region has the DNA TGTGCCAGTAGTTTGGGGACGGGAGATACGCAGTATTTT.

J is TRBJ2-3 and V is TRBV28; 10 bases line up with TRBD2. Germline CDR1 MDHEN, CDR2 SYDVKM. J gave up 2 bases and V 6 bases, and 2 bases lay outside the gene matches. This CDR3 is 14 amino acids long. The CDR3 loop reads CASRLAGVTDTQYF. The CDR3, as DNA: TGTGCCAGCAGGCTAGCGGGAGTCACAGATACGCAGTATTTT.

A remark on this clone: The sample has other DNA sequences that encode this CDR3 too. The rearrangement uses TRBV28 and TRBJ2-7; D is ambiguous. The CDR3 spans 13 residues. Trimming stripped 3 bases from V and 0 bases from J, with 6 bases between. The germline gives CDR1 MDHEN, CDR2 SYDVKM. This chain's CDR3 is CASSLVDSYEQYF. DNA for the CDR3: TGTGCCAGCAGTTTGGTTGACTCCTACGAGCAGTACTTC.

The chain links TRBV7-6 to TRBJ2-1, with 7 bases matching TRBD2. Germline CDR1 SGHVS, CDR2 FNYEAQ. This CDR3 spans 14 amino acids. The J segment lost 1 base and the V segment lost 5 bases, leaving 2 bases of the junction unmatched. The DNA for the CDR3 is TGTGCCAGCAGCGGCGGGAGTTCCTACAATGAGCAGTTCTTC. Protein sequence: CASSGGSSYNEQFF.